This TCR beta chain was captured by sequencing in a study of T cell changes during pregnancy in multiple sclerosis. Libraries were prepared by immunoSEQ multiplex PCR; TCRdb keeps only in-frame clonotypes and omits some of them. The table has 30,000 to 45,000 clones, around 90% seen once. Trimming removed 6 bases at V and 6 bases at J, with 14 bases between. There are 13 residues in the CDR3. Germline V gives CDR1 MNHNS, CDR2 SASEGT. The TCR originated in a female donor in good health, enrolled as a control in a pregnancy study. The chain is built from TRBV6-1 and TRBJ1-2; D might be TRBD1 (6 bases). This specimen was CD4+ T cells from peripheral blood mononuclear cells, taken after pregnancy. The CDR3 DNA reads TGTGCCAGCAGAGCAGGGGCGGTGAATGGCTACACCTTC. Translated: CASRAGAVNGYTF.